What follows are 8 T cell receptor beta chains derived from one specimen sequenced in a study of T cell changes during pregnancy in multiple sclerosis. Generated by immunoSEQ multiplex PCR, the TCRdb table keeps only in-frame clones and is missing some. The table shows tens of thousands of clones, with about 90% occurring only once. The sequenced sample was peripheral blood, obtained after pregnancy. The receptors were gathered from a female donor in good health, enrolled as a control in a pregnancy study.

The V and J genes are TRBV7-8 and TRBJ1-3; a possible D gene is TRBD1 (6 bases). The V and J ends lost 4 bases and 0 bases respectively, with 13 bases between them. The germline gives CDR1 SGHVS, CDR2 FQNEAQ. The CDR3 totals 16 residues. The CDR3 reads CASSWSGAHSGNTIYF. The CDR3 coding sequence is TGTGCCAGCAGCTGGTCAGGGGCCCACTCTGGAAACACCATATATTTT.

The genes are TRBV5-1 and TRBJ1-4; D not resolved. Trimming cost V 5 bases and J 4 bases, with 12 bases left between them. CDR1 and CDR2 from the germline V gene are SGHRS and YFSETQ. The CDR3 covers 14 residues. CDR3 sequence reads: CASSRMSGNEKLFF. The DNA for the CDR3 is TGCGCCAGCAGTAGGATGAGCGGTAATGAAAAACTGTTTTTT.

The chain joins TRBV30 to TRBJ2-1; maybe TRBD1 (7 bases). The germline V gene has CDR1 GTSNPN and CDR2 SVGIG (reference sequence). This CDR3 has 14 residues. Trimming removed 3 bases from V and 3 bases from J, with 12 bases in between. The CDR3 here is CAWSRGDFYNEQFF. The CDR3 DNA is TGTGCCTGGAGCAGGGGGGACTTCTACAATGAGCAGTTCTTC. Together with reference TRBV30 and TRBJ2-1, the CDR3 gives the full variable domain: SQTIHQWPATLVQPVGSPLSLECTVEGTSNPNLYWYRQAAGRGLQLLFYSVGIGQISSEVPQNLSASRPQDRQFILSSKKLLLSDSGFYLCAWSRGDFYNEQFFGPGTRLTVL.

This clone was seen once. The chain carries TRBV6-5 and TRBJ1-2; a possible D gene is TRBD1 (5 bases). Germline lookup yields CDR1 MNHEY and CDR2 SVGAGI. Trimming took 5 bases from V and 6 from J, leaving 13 bases between them. The CDR3 extends over 13 amino acids. In DNA, the CDR3 is TGTGCCAGCAGTCTACAGGTACGGGATGGCTACACCTTC. This codes for CASSLQVRDGYTF.

The J gene is TRBJ2-5, the V gene TRBV4-2; tentative D call: TRBD1 (5 bases). The V end was cut by 0 bases, the J end by 0 bases, with 11 bases between. This CDR3 has 16 residues. Germline V gene data show CDR1 as LGHNA and CDR2 as YNFKEQ. CDR3 amino acids: CASSQDLGQYQETQYF. In DNA form, the CDR3 reads TGTGCCAGCAGCCAAGATTTGGGGCAGTACCAAGAGACCCAGTACTTC.

This chain joins TRBV5-1 and TRBJ1-1; a possible D gene is TRBD1 (5 bases). The CDR3 is made up of 15 amino acids. Germline CDR1 is SGHRS and CDR2 is YFSETQ. V was pared by 1 base and J by 1 base, with 11 bases between. The CDR3 reads CASSLLGTENTEAFF. The CDR3 coding sequence is TGCGCCAGCAGCTTGCTAGGGACTGAGAACACTGAAGCTTTCTTT.

The chain has TRBV7-2 and TRBJ2-5; TRBD2 aligns across 7 bases. This CDR3 has 14 amino acids. V gave up 5 bases and J gave up 5 bases; unmatched junction bases: 8. The germline gives CDR1 SGHTA, CDR2 FQGNSA. For the CDR3, the DNA is TGTGCCAGCAGCAGGGACGGGAGGCGGGAGACCCAGTACTTC. This translates into CASSRDGRRETQYF.

V and J are TRBV18 and TRBJ1-3, with 10 nucleotides matching TRBD1. This CDR3 contains 15 residues. V shed 3 bases and J 4 bases; nucleotides not matched to a gene: 3. In germline, CDR1 is KGHSH, CDR2 LQKENI. CDR3 DNA sequence: TGTGCCAGCTCACCGACAGGGGGCTCGGGAAACACCATATATTTT. Translated, it gives CASSPTGGSGNTIYF.